Listed below are T cell receptor beta chains from one sample, sequenced in a study of cytomegalovirus exposure and HLA in healthy donors. The assay was immunoSEQ multiplex PCR, and TCRdb's table has in-frame clones only and misses some. The sample shows 180,000 or so clones, 65% to 80% of them seen only once. The sample taken for sequencing was PBMCs. These receptors all come from a woman between 25 and 40 years old in good health and CMV-seropositive. Both conserved end residues are part of each CDR3. A D gene is named only where the DNA matches it firmly. Not all rows give a size; the values are once, few, many and, for expanded clones, a class.

size	J	D	V	CDR3	DNA
-	TRBJ2-3	-	TRBV21-1	CASSRLAGGPSTDTQYF	TGTGCCAGCAGCAGGCTAGCGGGGGGACCCAGCACAGATACGCAGTATTTT
-	TRBJ2-2	-	TRBV5-1	CASSSLENRDTGELFF	TGCGCCAGCAGCTCCCTAGAGAATCGGGACACCGGGGAGCTGTTTTTT
-	TRBJ2-1	-	TRBV28	CASSLGRGTWQFF	TGTGCCAGCAGTTTAGGACGCGGGACGTGGCAGTTCTTC
few	TRBJ2-3	TRBD2	TRBV2	CASRGLAGGPDTQYF	TGTGCCAGCAGGGGGCTAGCGGGGGGGCCAGATACGCAGTATTTT
-	TRBJ1-2	-	TRBV11-2	CASSPGASYTF	TGTGCCAGCAGCCCAGGGGCAAGCTACACCTTC
-	TRBJ1-2	-	TRBV6-5	CASRSGGGDYGYTF	TGTGCCAGCAGGTCGGGGGGGGGAGACTATGGCTACACCTTC
few	TRBJ2-7	-	TRBV30	CAWSRDTYEQYF	TGTGCCTGGAGTAGGGACACCTACGAGCAGTACTTC
-	TRBJ2-2	-	TRBV9	CASSARTSTGELFF	TGTGCCAGCAGCGCGAGGACAAGCACCGGGGAGCTGTTTTTT
once	TRBJ2-3	TRBD2	TRBV4-2	CASSQDTSGGIDTQYF	TGTGCCAGCAGCCAAGATACTAGCGGGGGTATAGATACGCAGTATTTT
-	TRBJ2-3	TRBD1	TRBV29-1	CSVHAGQGVHTDTQYF	TGCAGCGTTCATGCCGGACAGGGGGTCCACACGGATACGCAGTATTTT
-	TRBJ2-1	-	TRBV2	CASRGDTEAQFF	TGTGCCAGCAGGGGGGACACTGAGGCGCAGTTCTTC
once	TRBJ1-3	TRBD1	TRBV28	CASIGQGAYSPGNTIYF	TGTGCCAGCATCGGGCAGGGGGCCTACTCCCCTGGAAACACCATATATTTT
-	TRBJ2-3	-	TRBV5-1	CASSLKYEGGQDTQYF	TGCGCCAGCAGCTTGAAGTACGAGGGTGGTCAAGATACGCAGTATTTT
-	TRBJ2-1	-	TRBV9	CASSVQGSEQFF	TGTGCCAGCAGCGTACAGGGCAGTGAGCAGTTCTTC
-	TRBJ2-5	TRBD2	TRBV5-1	CASSPGLAGGQETQYF	TGCGCCAGCAGCCCCGGACTAGCGGGGGGGCAAGAGACCCAGTACTTC
-	TRBJ2-1	TRBD2	TRBV7-2	CASSPGLAGVEQFF	TGTGCCAGCAGCCCCGGACTAGCGGGGGTTGAGCAGTTCTTC
-	TRBJ2-3	-	TRBV10-3	CAISEGEGTDTQYF	TGTGCCATCAGTGAAGGGGAAGGCACAGATACGCAGTATTTT
-	TRBJ2-5	-	TRBV19	CASSVAWAQETQYF	TGTGCCAGTTCAGTAGCGTGGGCCCAAGAGACCCAGTACTTC
once	TRBJ2-7	-	TRBV4-1	CASSQGGLGYEQYF	TGCGCCAGCAGCCAGGGAGGACTTGGCTACGAGCAGTACTTC
few	TRBJ1-5	TRBD1	TRBV7-8	CASSLGQGKNQPQHF	TGTGCCAGCAGCTTGGGACAGGGGAAAAATCAGCCCCAGCATTTT
few	TRBJ2-1	-	TRBV11-2	CASSPVRRRNEQFF	TGTGCCAGCAGCCCCGTGAGGAGGCGGAATGAGCAGTTCTTC
few	TRBJ1-3	-	TRBV28	CASTPRGRGSGNTIYF	TGTGCCAGCACCCCCCGGGGGAGGGGATCTGGAAACACCATATATTTT
-	TRBJ2-7	TRBD2	TRBV30	CAWTASGGAVEQYF	TGTGCCTGGACGGCTAGCGGGGGGGCGGTCGAGCAGTACTTC
few	TRBJ1-6	-	TRBV28	CASSLIEDTSYNSPLHF	TGTGCCAGCAGTTTAATAGAGGACACCTCCTATAATTCACCCCTCCACTTT
-	TRBJ2-1	TRBD1	TRBV11-3	CASGVQGVGDEQFF	TGTGCCAGCGGGGTCCAGGGGGTTGGCGATGAGCAGTTCTTC
-	TRBJ2-1	TRBD2	TRBV7-8	CASSSGGLAGGNEQFF	TGTGCCAGCAGCTCCGGCGGACTAGCGGGGGGAAATGAGCAGTTCTTC
-	TRBJ2-2	-	TRBV5-1	CASSLSTSGLFF	TGCGCCAGCAGCTTGTCGACTTCCGGGCTGTTTTTT
-	TRBJ1-3	-	TRBV7-2	CASSLGGVGNTIYF	TGTGCCAGCAGCTTAGGGGGGGTTGGAAACACCATATATTTT
-	TRBJ2-5	TRBD1	TRBV7-9	CASSSRGTGPQETQYF	TGTGCCAGCAGCTCCAGAGGGACAGGACCTCAAGAGACCCAGTACTTC
once	TRBJ1-5	-	TRBV27	CASSLNPTGAGQPQHF	TGTGCCAGCAGTTTAAACCCGACAGGAGCTGGTCAGCCCCAGCATTTT
-	TRBJ1-2	TRBD1	TRBV9	CASRAGTGAFYGYTF	TGTGCCAGCAGAGCCGGGACAGGAGCCTTCTATGGCTACACCTTC
-	TRBJ2-1	TRBD2	TRBV10-3	CAISESGTSGNNEQFF	TGTGCCATCAGTGAGTCGGGGACTAGCGGGAACAATGAGCAGTTCTTC
-	TRBJ1-1	-	TRBV6-6	CASGGVGVEAFF	TGTGCCAGCGGGGGGGTGGGGGTTGAAGCTTTCTTT
-	TRBJ2-7	TRBD2	TRBV10-3	CAISESGGGGEQYF	TGTGCCATCAGTGAGTCGGGGGGGGGAGGGGAGCAGTACTTC
few	TRBJ1-2	-	TRBV4-2	CASSQVGGGGTF	TGTGCCAGCAGCCAAGTTGGCGGGGGGGGGACCTTC
-	TRBJ1-5	-	TRBV7-6	CASSLEQGNQPQHF	TGTGCCAGCAGCTTAGAGCAGGGCAATCAGCCCCAGCATTTT
-	TRBJ2-1	-	TRBV9	CASSVASYTGSYNEQFF	TGTGCCAGCAGCGTAGCTAGTTACACGGGCTCCTACAATGAGCAGTTCTTC
-	TRBJ1-6	TRBD1	TRBV9	CASSVGQGNTPLHF	TGTGCCAGCAGCGTAGGACAGGGGAATACACCCCTCCACTTT
-	TRBJ2-3	-	TRBV2	CASSDPGESADTQYF	TGTGCCAGCAGTGATCCCGGGGAGTCAGCAGATACGCAGTATTTT
-	TRBJ2-5	-	TRBV4-3	CASSQDSQETQYF	TGCGCCAGCAGCCAAGATTCTCAAGAGACCCAGTACTTC
-	TRBJ1-2	TRBD1	TRBV28	CAAKRGQSYGYTF	TGTGCCGCTAAAAGGGGGCAGAGCTATGGCTACACCTTC
-	TRBJ1-3	-	TRBV11-2	CASSLAPGVSGNTIYF	TGTGCCAGCAGCTTAGCCCCGGGAGTCTCTGGAAACACCATATATTTT
-	TRBJ2-3	-	TRBV27	CASSPSGTDTQYF	TGTGCCAGCAGTCCCTCGGGCACAGATACGCAGTATTTT
once	TRBJ2-1	TRBD2	TRBV6-1	CASSEAGGTYNEQFF	TGTGCCAGCAGTGAAGCGGGGGGGACCTACAATGAGCAGTTCTTC
-	TRBJ1-5	-	TRBV7-2	CASSLRSSGSNQPQHF	TGTGCCAGCAGCTTACGGAGTAGTGGCAGCAATCAGCCCCAGCATTTT
-	TRBJ2-7	-	TRBV5-4	CASNADSYEQYF	TGTGCCAGTAACGCGGACAGCTACGAGCAGTACTTC